This record concerns one T cell receptor (beta chain) sequence. Its antigen is unknown. Per the original data handling: It was from CDR3 differences across clinicopathological groups that a distant-metastasis classifier for papillary thyroid cancer was built. TCRdb re-called clones via MiXCR from the PCR reads. TCRdb's processing, not the study's, gives the V and J calls here. The repertoire has 15,000 to 20,000 clones, 23% of them found once; the top ten carry around 7.6%. No treatment of any kind had been given to any patient before thyroid surgery. This entry is derived from a study of metastatic and nonmetastatic thyroid tumors. Study details: From malignant and benign thyroid patients, repertoires in blood and in tumor or nodule tissue were compared.

Findings and caveats of the study: Across blood and tumor, TCR beta diversity in malignant thyroid tumors was reportedly significantly higher than in benign nodules.

Germline-derived CDR1 and CDR2 are SGDLS and YYNGEE. Trimming took 0 bases from V and 14 from J, leaving 14 bases between them. The CDR3 consists of 13 residues. The specimen was adjacent normal tissue. The clonotype comes from a female donor with papillary thyroid cancer or a benign thyroid nodule (not recorded which). Some clones in this sample may be carry-over from other donors' samples. This chain uses TRBV9 with TRBJ2-2; D gene uncertain. The CDR3 nucleotides are TGTGCCAGCAGCGTAGACACCACCGTGGAACTGTTTTTT. It specifies CASSVDTTVELFF. Looking up the rest from reference TRBV9 and TRBJ2-2 gives the full variable domain: DSGVTQTPKHLITATGQRVTLRCSPRSGDLSVYWYQQSLDQGLQFLIQYYNGEERAKGNILERFSAQQFPDLHSELNLSSLELGDSALYFCASSVDTTVELFFGEGSRLTVL.